This entry lists 18 T cell receptor beta chains sequenced from one sample in a study of blood T cells in healthy people across ages. The second PCR ran about 7 to 12 cycles with a sample-barcoded 5' primer and J-beta primers. TCRdb processed the 5' RACE reads anew with MiXCR; each CDR3 protein has one entry. The sample holds about 640,000 distinct CDR3 sequences; roughly 41% are singletons and the top ten take approximately 29%. Specimen: blood. Every receptor here comes from an elderly man in good health.

This clonotype has more than one count but fewer than ten. Given a much more abundant clone one base away, this may be a read error. The V gene is TRBV3-1, the J gene TRBJ2-3; D perhaps matches TRBD2 (6 bases). CDR1 is LGHDT, CDR2 YNNKEL, per germline (reference sequence). Trimming left V 0 bases short and J 7 bases short, with 14 bases between. This CDR3 has 15 residues. CDR3: CASSQERAGIHTQYF. For the CDR3, the DNA is TGTGCCAGCAGCCAAGAACGAGCGGGTATCCATACGCAGTATTTT.

A word on this clonotype: A much larger clone is a single base away; this may be a read error. V usage is TRBV11-2 and J usage is TRBJ1-6, with a tentative D call TRBD1 (6 bases). Germline V gene lookup returns CDR1 SGHAT and CDR2 FQNNGV. This CDR3 contains 12 residues. The CDR3 is CASSQGNSPPHF. The DNA of the CDR3 is TGTGCCAGCAGCCAGGGGAATTCACCCCCCCACTTT.

The sample holds a few counts of this clonotype. V and J are TRBV7-6 and TRBJ1-5, with 7 bases matching TRBD1. CDR1 is SGHVS, CDR2 FNYEAQ, per germline. J was trimmed by 7 bases and V by 5 bases; bases with no gene match: 14. The CDR3 has 16 residues. This CDR3 reads CASSPSLDRVGQPQHF. CDR3 coding DNA: TGTGCCAGCAGCCCCTCCCTCGACAGGGTGGGCCAGCCCCAGCATTTT.

About this clonotype: The junction and the germline gene differ at one end; a read error may be behind it. V is TRBV5-6 and J is TRBJ2-5; D call uncertain. The J call may be mistaken, given a closer DNA end match to TRBJ2-7. The germline CDR1 and CDR2 sequences are SGHDT and YYEEEE. The CDR3 runs to 12 residues. CDR3 nucleotide sequence: TGTGCCGGCAGCTTGCGTGGGAACGAGCAGTACTTC. Translating gives CAGSLRGNEQYF.

In its sample, this clonotype was seen many times. A clone one base away is much larger, so this may be a read error. This chain links TRBV7-2 with TRBJ2-1; 8 nucleotides match TRBD2. Germline CDR1 reads SGHTA; CDR2 reads FQGNSA. The CDR3 consists of 17 residues. The junction had 8 bases not matched to a gene; V was cut back by 1 base and J by 3 bases. CDR3 in amino acids: CASSLVGVSGDYNEQFF. CDR3 coding DNA: TGTGCCAGCAGCTTAGTCGGTGTTAGCGGGGACTACAATGAGCAGTTCTTC.

This chain links TRBV30 with TRBJ1-6; D unresolved. From germline, CDR1 is GTSNPN and CDR2 SVGIG (reference sequence). The CDR3 length is 15 residues. Trimming stripped 3 bases from V and 7 bases from J, with 16 bases between. The CDR3 region is CAWSLGDMGNSPLHF. The CDR3 DNA sequence: TGTGCCTGGAGCTTGGGAGACATGGGGAATTCACCCCTCCACTTT.

The chain joins TRBV3-1 to TRBJ1-2; D may be TRBD1 (6 bases). The V end was cut by 4 bases, the J end by 2 bases, with 17 bases between. This CDR3 has 16 amino acids. Per germline, CDR1 LGHDT and CDR2 YNNKEL (reference sequence). CDR3 DNA sequence: TGTGCCAGCAGCCGTAGGGGGAGTTCAGCCAACTATGGCTACACCTTC. Protein product: CASSRRGSSANYGYTF.

J is TRBJ1-1 and V is TRBV14; D possibly corresponds to TRBD1 (5 bases). This CDR3 has 14 residues. Germline V CDR1 and CDR2: SGHDN, FVKESK. Trimming took 4 bases from V and 6 from J, leaving 15 bases between them. CDR3 bases: TGTGCCAGCAGCCCAAGGGGCGGACTATCTGAAGCTTTCTTT. Translating gives CASSPRGGLSEAFF.

The chain employs TRBV25-1 and TRBJ2-5; either TRBD1 or TRBD2 may supply D (5 bases each). Germline loops: CDR1 MGHDK, CDR2 SYGVNS. V lost 1 base to trimming and J lost 8 bases, with 14 bases between them. CDR3 length equals 14 residues. The CDR3 DNA follows: TGTGCCAGCAGTGAATCCGGGAACAGGAACACCCAGTACTTC. Protein: CASSESGNRNTQYF.

Concerning this clonotype itself: This may arise from a read error, as a much more abundant clone is one base away. This chain links TRBV7-2 with TRBJ2-5; 10 bases are shared with TRBD1. Germline V gives CDR1 SGHTA, CDR2 FQGNSA. This CDR3 has 16 amino acids. The CDR3 is CASTLGPGTGDNEQYF. The CDR3 bases are TGTGCCAGCACCTTAGGCCCCGGGACAGGGGACAATGAGCAGTACTTC.

The rearrangement joins TRBV12-3 or TRBV12-4 to TRBJ2-1; a weak D match, TRBD1 (5 bases). V lost 1 base and J lost 6, with 13 bases in between. The CDR3 extends over 15 amino acids. The CDR3 reads CASSLEWGVGNEQFF. CDR3 in DNA: TGTGCCAGCAGTTTAGAGTGGGGCGTGGGCAATGAGCAGTTCTTC.

Note on this clonotype: A much bigger clone sits one base away, suggesting this may be a read error. V gene TRBV11-1 combines with J gene TRBJ2-6; D is unresolved. Germline CDR1 reads SGHAT; CDR2 reads FQDESV (reference sequence). V was trimmed by 1 base and J by 1 base, leaving 11 bases between them. This CDR3 region has 17 residues. The CDR3 protein is CASSLERATSGANVLTF. DNA for the CDR3: TGTGCCAGCAGCTTAGAACGGGCTACATCTGGGGCCAACGTCCTGACTTTC. The whole variable domain, remainder taken from reference TRBV11-1 and TRBJ2-6, is EAEVAQSPRYKITEKSQAVAFWCDPISGHATLYWYRQILGQGPELLVQFQDESVVDDSQLPKDRFSAERLKGVDSTLKIQPAELGDSAMYLCASSLERATSGANVLTFGAGSRLTVL.

In this sample, this clonotype turned up a few times. The chain combines TRBV3-1 with TRBJ1-4; a possible D gene is TRBD1 (5 bases). The CDR3 length is 14 residues. Germline CDR1 LGHDT, CDR2 YNNKEL (reference sequence). Trimming removed 2 bases from V and 7 bases from J, with 11 bases in between. The CDR3 sequence is CASSQKGRGEKLFF. CDR3 nucleotide sequence: TGTGCCAGCAGCCAAAAGGGGAGAGGTGAAAAACTGTTTTTT.

The chain has TRBV28 and TRBJ2-7; no reliable D call. V lost 4 bases, J lost 7 bases, and 14 bases lay in between. This CDR3 has 13 amino acids. Germline V gives CDR1 MDHEN, CDR2 SYDVKM. CDR3 sequence reads: CASSSPVGNEQYF. The CDR3 coding sequence is TGTGCCAGCAGTTCCCCAGTGGGCAATGAGCAGTACTTC.

This clonotype occurred a few times. V is TRBV5-1 and J is TRBJ2-7; D unclear. The germline V and J ends were trimmed by 0 bases and 5 bases, with 12 bases remaining between them. From germline, CDR1 is SGHRS and CDR2 YFSETQ. There are 14 residues in the CDR3. The CDR3 DNA sequence: TGCGCCAGCAGCTTGGATGGCAGAAGAGACGAGCAGTACTTC. It codes for CASSLDGRRDEQYF. Together with reference TRBV5-1 and TRBJ2-7, the CDR3 gives the full variable domain: KAGVTQTPRYLIKTRGQQVTLSCSPISGHRSVSWYQQTPGQGLQFLFEYFSETQRNKGNFPGRFSGRQFSNSRSEMNVSTLELGDSALYLCASSLDGRRDEQYFGPGTRLTVT.

In nucleotides, the CDR3 is TGTGCCAGCAGTTTAAGGGACTACGGGACAGGGGAATATGGAAAGGGCACCGGGGAGCTGTTTTTT. It codes for CASSLRDYGTGEYGKGTGELFF. V usage is TRBV27 and J usage is TRBJ2-2; 10 nucleotides align to TRBD1. The V segment lost 2 bases and the J segment 4 bases; nucleotides outside the gene matches: 22. The CDR3 sequence is 22 residues long. The germline gives CDR1 MNHEY, CDR2 SMNVEV (reference sequence).

This clonotype came up many times. The genes are TRBV29-1 and TRBJ2-3; no clear D. Germline V lookup: CDR1 SQVTM, CDR2 ANQGSEA. Between the trimmed V and J ends, which lost 2 bases and 4 bases, there was a span of 10 bases. The CDR3 is 13 residues long. The CDR3, as DNA: TGCAGCGTTGAACCGGTATCGGCAGATACGCAGTATTTT. Residues: CSVEPVSADTQYF.

The V call is TRBV6-6, the J call TRBJ2-3, with D perhaps assigned TRBD1 or TRBD2 (5 bases each). Germline-derived CDR1 and CDR2 are MNHNY and SVGAGI (reference sequence). This CDR3 contains 14 residues. Trimming pared 2 bases from V and 3 bases from J, leaving 9 bases between. CDR3 residues: CASSYKGRTDTQYF. CDR3 in DNA: TGTGCCAGCAGTTACAAGGGACGTACAGATACGCAGTATTTT.